One and the same sample provided the 3 T cell receptor beta chains below, sequenced in a study of T cells after yellow fever vaccination. TCRdb reprocessed the 5' RACE reads with MiXCR, giving one entry per CDR3 protein. The data show approximately 96,000 distinct CDR3 sequences, with approximately 9% seen just once and around a sixth held by the top ten. This material consisted of CD8+ T cells not binding an NS4B(214-222) dextramer, sorted from PBMCs, taken more than 14 days after the first yellow fever vaccination. The receptor source for this set is a man aged 18 to 30 who received the YFV17D yellow fever vaccine.

The genes are TRBV6-1 and TRBJ2-6, with D tentatively TRBD2 (5 bases). The germline CDR1 and CDR2 sequences are MNHNS and SASEGT. The V end was cut by 6 bases, the J end by 4 bases, with 13 bases between. This CDR3 comprises 15 residues. The CDR3 here is CASSPPGSGANVLTF. CDR3 DNA: TGTGCCAGCAGCCCCCCGGGGTCGGGGGCCAACGTCCTGACTTTC.

The chain recombines TRBV14 with TRBJ2-3; 7 bases align to TRBD2. CDR3 length: 20 residues. Germline trimming cut 0 bases from V and 0 bases from J; bases unmatched to any gene: 15. CDR1 is SGHDN, CDR2 FVKESK, per germline. The CDR3 DNA reads as TGTGCCAGCAGCCAAGAGGCGACTAGCAAAAAGAGCTTTAGCACAGATACGCAGTATTTT. Translation gives CASSQEATSKKSFSTDTQYF.

This clonotype was seen a few times. The chain recombines TRBV29-1 with TRBJ1-1; D is perhaps TRBD1 (5 bases). The CDR3 spans 12 residues. Germline CDR1 and CDR2: SQVTM and ANQGSEA. V dropped 5 bases and J dropped 4 bases, with 11 bases sitting between them. This CDR3 reads CSVNGQGTEAFF. The CDR3 nucleotides are TGCAGCGTTAATGGGCAGGGCACTGAAGCTTTCTTT.